One T cell receptor (beta chain) is described in this entry. Antigen specificity is unknown. With 6 bases removed from V and 8 bases from J, the gap between germline ends came to 16 bases. The CDR3 spans 13 residues. In germline, CDR1 is MDHEN, CDR2 SYDVKM. This record comes from a study of cytomegalovirus exposure and HLA in healthy donors. Study observations and caveats: HLA alleles were associated with 15,000 to 20,000 TCR beta sequences in a later analysis at 0.05 false discovery rate. Information on immune exposure was restricted to one variable (CMV serostatus).

Primers: 60 Vbeta forward and 13 Jbeta reverse. TCRdb's table, derived via immunoSEQ multiplex PCR, lists solely in-frame clones and lacks some. The repertoire has around 120,000 clones, around three quarters of them found once; the top ten carry just over 2.5%. The sequence derives from a man aged 30-40 years in good health and CMV-seronegative. The V gene is TRBV28, the J gene TRBJ1-2, with a tentative D call TRBD1 (5 bases). The sample taken for sequencing was PBMCs. The CDR3, as DNA: TGTGCCAGCAGCCAGACGGGGGGAGGAGGCTACACCTTC. It specifies CASSQTGGGGYTF.